These 19 T cell receptor beta chains came from one sample sequenced in a study of blood T cell repertoires in COVID-19 (dated by TCRdb to 2020 to 2021). The library was obtained by the immunoSEQ multiplex PCR assay. TCRdb obtained this table from immuneACCESS and retained in-frame rearrangements with V and J assigned. These tables miss some clones; where compared with another copy, unresolved V genes account for less than half of the shortfall, and the remainder is unexplained. The sample table holds about 220,000 clones, of which more than 80% were seen once. Roughly 3% of the sample is held by the ten biggest clonotypes. The sample taken for sequencing was PBMCs or T cells enriched from blood (not recorded which). Receptors originate from a young woman in a cohort exposed to, infected with or recovered from COVID-19 (not recorded which).

The chain links TRBV28 to TRBJ1-1; D is ambiguous. Trimming stripped 4 bases from V and 0 bases from J, with 9 bases between. There are 14 residues in the CDR3. CDR1 and CDR2 from the germline V gene are MDHEN and SYDVKM. Here the CDR3 reads CASSSGRLNTEAFF. The CDR3 coding sequence is TGTGCCAGCAGTTCGGGTCGGCTGAACACTGAAGCTTTCTTT.

V gene TRBV9 combines with J gene TRBJ2-1; possible D gene TRBD2, 7 bases. The CDR3 totals 15 residues. Trimming took off 3 bases at V and 3 bases at J, with 13 bases between the two ends. Germline assignment: CDR1 SGDLS and CDR2 YYNGEE. DNA for the CDR3: TGTGCCAGCAGCGCACAGGGAGGGGACTACAATGAGCAGTTCTTC. This gives the protein CASSAQGGDYNEQFF.

CDR3 amino acids: CASSTTGYGYTF. CDR3 DNA sequence: TGTGCCAGCAGCACAACAGGGTATGGCTACACCTTC. This sequence joins TRBV11-2 and TRBJ1-2; weak D call: TRBD1 (6 bases). V dropped 5 bases and J dropped 5 bases, with 9 bases sitting between them. Germline lookup yields CDR1 SGHAT and CDR2 FQNNGV. The CDR3 is 12 residues long.

The sample holds a few counts of this clone. The genes are TRBV19 and TRBJ1-5; TRBD1 matches 7 bases. The CDR3 is 14 amino acids. J gave up 5 bases and V 4 bases, and 5 bases lay outside the gene matches. Germline assignment: CDR1 LNHDA and CDR2 SQIVND (reference sequence). The CDR3 nucleotides are TGTGCCAGTAGTAACCGGGACAGCGATCAGCCCCAGCATTTT. Translation: CASSNRDSDQPQHF.

This clone appeared a single time. The chain combines TRBV24-1 with TRBJ2-5, with 8 positions matching TRBD1. In germline, CDR1 is KGHDR, CDR2 SFDVKD. This CDR3 region has 15 residues. The J segment lost 5 bases and the V segment lost 2 bases, leaving 6 bases of the junction unmatched. The CDR3 loop reads CATSDWTGLVETQYF. Here the CDR3 DNA reads TGTGCCACCAGTGATTGGACAGGGCTAGTGGAGACCCAGTACTTC.

The J gene is TRBJ1-5, the V gene TRBV7-9, with a possible D match to TRBD1 (6 bases). CDR3 size: 16 residues. V lost 1 base to trimming and J lost 7 bases, with 17 bases between them. Germline-derived CDR1 and CDR2 are SEHNR and FQNEAQ (reference sequence). CDR3 protein: CASSLVGGGVEQPQHF. Here the CDR3 DNA reads TGTGCCAGCAGCTTAGTGGGGGGGGGCGTCGAACAGCCCCAGCATTTT.

The chain couples TRBV5-1 to TRBJ2-4; D not resolved. Trimming removed 3 bases from V and 0 bases from J, with 16 bases in between. From germline, CDR1 is SGHRS and CDR2 YFSETQ. This CDR3 has 17 amino acids. CDR3 protein: CASSSNFDTVAKNIQYF. As DNA, the CDR3 is TGCGCCAGCAGCTCCAATTTCGACACGGTAGCCAAAAACATTCAGTACTTC.

The chain combines TRBV7-3 with TRBJ1-1, with D possibly matching TRBD1 (6 bases). Trimming stripped 8 bases from V and 1 base from J, with 11 bases between. CDR3 length: 13 amino acids. In germline, CDR1 is SGHTA, CDR2 FQGTGA. The CDR3 DNA follows: TGTGCCAGCGCAAGACAGGAGAACACTGAAGCTTTCTTT. Amino acid sequence: CASARQENTEAFF.

The J gene is TRBJ1-1, the V gene TRBV18; TRBD1 matches at 7 bases. The CDR3 totals 14 residues. V lost 6 bases, J lost 3 bases, and 7 bases stayed unmatched. CDR1 is KGHSH, CDR2 LQKENI, per germline. Here the CDR3 reads CASSRQGPDTEAFF. In DNA form, the CDR3 reads TGTGCCAGCTCTCGACAGGGCCCCGACACTGAAGCTTTCTTT.

This clone appeared a few times. The V and J genes are TRBV3-1 (or the pseudogene TRBV3-2) and TRBJ2-5; 7 nucleotides match TRBD2. After removal of 1 base from V and 3 bases from J, the junction contained 8 bases not matched to a gene. CDR1 and CDR2 (germline): LGHDT, YNNKEL (reference sequence). The CDR3 is made up of 16 amino acids. As DNA, the CDR3 is TGTGCCAGCAGCCAAGGAATTTCTAGCGGAAAAGAGACCCAGTACTTC. This sequence encodes CASSQGISSGKETQYF.

This chain links TRBV6-2 or TRBV6-3 with TRBJ2-7; TRBD1 might be the D (6 bases). The CDR3 runs 15 residues. V was pared by 5 bases and J by 4 bases, with 18 bases between. CDR1 MNHEY and CDR2 SVGEGT come from the germline V gene. CDR3 residues: CASSNRDNGAYEQYF. The CDR3 nucleotides read TGTGCCAGCAGTAACCGGGACAACGGGGCGTACGAGCAGTACTTC.

This chain links TRBV3-1 (or the pseudogene TRBV3-2) with TRBJ1-1; D gene unclear. The CDR3 sequence is 13 residues long. Per germline, CDR1 LGHDT and CDR2 YNNKEL (reference sequence). Trimming took off 0 bases at V and 6 bases at J, with 8 bases between the two ends. CDR3 amino acids: CASSQEGRSEAFF. The CDR3 DNA reads as TGTGCCAGCAGCCAAGAGGGCAGGTCTGAAGCTTTCTTT.

In its sample, this clone was seen a few times. J is TRBJ1-3 and V is TRBV18; D possibly corresponds to TRBD1 (6 bases). Germline CDR1 and CDR2: KGHSH and LQKENI. V lost 3 bases, J lost 0 bases, and 12 bases lay in between. The CDR3 extends over 16 amino acids. CDR3 region: CASSPYGQYSGNTIYF. The CDR3 region has the DNA TGTGCCAGCTCACCTTACGGACAGTACTCTGGAAACACCATATATTTT.

V and J are TRBV24-1 and TRBJ2-1; weak D call: TRBD1 (6 bases). CDR1 and CDR2 from the germline V gene are KGHDR and SFDVKD. Trimming removed 0 bases at V and 4 bases at J, with 21 bases between. This CDR3 comprises 19 residues. CDR3 coding DNA: TGTGCCACCAGTGATTTGCTAAAAACAGGGAAGAGAGCATACAATGAGCAGTTCTTC. It encodes CATSDLLKTGKRAYNEQFF.

The rearrangement joins TRBV7-9 to TRBJ2-1, with 10 positions matching TRBD1. With 8 bases clipped from V and 9 bases from J, the junction kept 13 bases outside the gene matches. The CDR3 has 15 amino acids. Germline loops: CDR1 SEHNR, CDR2 FQNEAQ (reference sequence). The CDR3: CASASGTGVGTEQFF. CDR3 in DNA: TGTGCCAGCGCGTCCGGGACAGGGGTCGGGACTGAGCAGTTCTTC.

The gene calls are TRBV3-1 (or the pseudogene TRBV3-2) and TRBJ1-1, with D possibly TRBD1 on 5 matching bases. CDR1 and CDR2 from the germline V gene are LGHDT and YNNKEL (reference sequence). Trimming stripped 1 base from V and 6 bases from J, with 15 bases between. This CDR3 spans 15 amino acids. The CDR3, as DNA: TGTGCCAGCAGCCAAGGTTATTCGGGGGACGCTGAAGCTTTCTTT. This gives the protein CASSQGYSGDAEAFF.

The V gene is TRBV5-1, the J gene TRBJ2-3; D gene ambiguous. The length of the CDR3 is 14 residues. Germline V lookup: CDR1 SGHRS, CDR2 YFSETQ. Trimming took off 4 bases at V and 3 bases at J, with 12 bases between the two ends. This chain's CDR3 is CASSTSQWTDTQYF. CDR3 bases: TGCGCCAGCAGCACTTCACAGTGGACAGATACGCAGTATTTT.

This rearrangement joins TRBV28 to TRBJ2-7, with D tentatively TRBD2 (5 bases). CDR1 and CDR2 from the germline V gene are MDHEN and SYDVKM. The CDR3 is 13 amino acids. V dropped 6 bases and J dropped 3 bases, with 12 bases sitting between them. CDR3 sequence reads: CASRAGIYYEQYF. In DNA, the CDR3 is TGTGCCAGCAGGGCGGGTATCTACTACGAGCAGTACTTC.

The genes are TRBV19 and TRBJ1-1, with a weak D call TRBD1 (6 bases). Germline assignment: CDR1 LNHDA and CDR2 SQIVND (reference sequence). Trimming left V 7 bases short and J 0 bases short, with 12 bases between. The length of the CDR3 is 14 residues. The CDR3 DNA reads TGTGCCAGTACCCTGACAGGAATGAACACTGAAGCTTTCTTT. Protein: CASTLTGMNTEAFF. The variable domain in full, completed from reference TRBV19 and TRBJ1-1, reads DGGITQSPKYLFRKEGQNVTLSCEQNLNHDAMYWYRQDPGQGLRLIYYSQIVNDFQKGDIAEGYSVSREKKESFPLTVTSAQKNPTAFYLCASTLTGMNTEAFFGQGTRLTVV.